Presented here are 30 T cell receptor beta chains from one specimen sequenced in a study of OX40 agonist ivuxolimab in advanced cancers. Profiling relied on immunoSEQ multiplex PCR, and the TCRdb table lists in-frame clones only, not all of them. The sample holds tens of thousands of clones, less than 95% seen once. This specimen was CD4+ or CD8+ T cells sorted from blood, taken in a trial of the OX40 agonist ivuxolimab. These receptors originate from an adult with an advanced solid tumor such as melanoma, head and neck, liver or kidney cancer.

CDR3: CASSLDEFQPDSSTDTQYF. The CDR3 DNA reads as TGTGCCAGCAGTTTAGACGAATTTCAGCCTGATTCTAGCACAGATACGCAGTATTTT. V gene TRBV28 combines with J gene TRBJ2-3; D is ambiguous. The germline V gene has CDR1 MDHEN and CDR2 SYDVKM. CDR3 length equals 19 residues. V shed 2 bases and J shed 0 bases, with 21 bases lying between them.

The rearrangement uses TRBV7-3 and TRBJ1-1, with TRBD1 as a possible D gene (6 bases). The ends were cut back, 1 base at V and 1 base at J, with 13 bases in the middle. This CDR3 contains 16 residues. CDR1 is SGHTA and CDR2 is FQGTGA in the germline V gene. The CDR3 DNA reads TGTGCCAGCAGCTTAAGGGCTCGGACAGCGAACACTGAAGCTTTCTTT. This encodes CASSLRARTANTEAFF.

This chain joins TRBV5-4 and TRBJ2-3; 10 positions agree with TRBD2. The CDR3 consists of 17 residues. With 3 bases clipped from V and 3 bases from J, the junction kept 10 bases outside the gene matches. Germline V gene lookup returns CDR1 SGHNT and CDR2 YYREEE (reference sequence). CDR3: CASSSRLAGVETDTQYF. The CDR3 DNA reads TGTGCCAGCAGCTCCCGCCTAGCGGGGGTGGAAACAGATACGCAGTATTTT. Combining the CDR3 with reference TRBV5-4 and TRBJ2-3 gives the whole variable domain ETGVTQSPTHLIKTRGQQVTLRCSSQSGHNTVSWYQQALGQGPQFIFQYYREEENGRGNFPPRFSGLQFPNYSSELNVNALELDDSALYLCASSSRLAGVETDTQYFGPGTRLTVL.

The chain employs TRBV2 and TRBJ2-3; tentatively, D is TRBD2 (6 bases). V was clipped by 4 bases and J by 7 bases, with 9 bases between them. Per germline, CDR1 SNHLY and CDR2 FYNNEI. The CDR3 has 12 residues. The CDR3: CASSAGGNTQYF. CDR3 nucleotides: TGTGCCAGCAGTGCGGGCGGGAATACGCAGTATTTT.

The chain couples TRBV5-1 to TRBJ1-1; TRBD1 matches at 11 bases. The CDR3 totals 16 residues. V shed 5 bases, J shed 6 bases, and the junction held 12 bases outside the gene matches. Germline values: CDR1 SGHRS, CDR2 YFSETQ. The CDR3 bases are TGCGCCAGCAGTCGTGGACAGGGGGCTGGTAGTTCTGAAGCTTTCTTT. Its protein product is CASSRGQGAGSSEAFF.

This chain joins TRBV18 and TRBJ2-2; 8 nucleotides align to TRBD1. CDR3 size: 16 residues. Per germline, CDR1 KGHSH and CDR2 LQKENI. Unmatched junction bases numbered 3, after V lost 2 bases and J lost 1 base. The CDR3 spells CASSPSGQGNTGELFF. The CDR3 region has the DNA TGTGCCAGCTCACCATCCGGACAGGGGAACACCGGGGAGCTGTTTTTT. Drawing the rest from reference TRBV18 and TRBJ2-2, the complete variable domain is NAGVMQNPRHLVRRRGQEARLRCSPMKGHSHVYWYRQLPEEGLKFMVYLQKENIIDESGMPKERFSAEFPKEGPSILRIQQVVRGDSAAYFCASSPSGQGNTGELFFGEGSRLTVL.

V gene TRBV19 combines with J gene TRBJ2-2; D possibly matches TRBD1 or TRBD2 (5 bases each). Trimming removed 2 bases from V and 6 bases from J, with 13 bases in between. Germline V CDR1 and CDR2: LNHDA, SQIVND (reference sequence). This CDR3 has 15 amino acids. The CDR3 DNA reads TGTGCCAGTAGTATATGGGGGATAAAGGCCGGGGAGCTGTTTTTT. It yields the protein CASSIWGIKAGELFF.

The chain carries TRBV7-9 and TRBJ2-2; D is undetermined. Germline V gene data show CDR1 as SEHNR and CDR2 as FQNEAQ (reference sequence). V was pared by 3 bases and J by 4 bases, with 3 bases between. This CDR3 has 12 residues. The CDR3 sequence is CASSLSTGELFF. CDR3 coding DNA: TGTGCCAGCAGCTTGTCCACCGGGGAGCTGTTTTTT.

The chain links TRBV7-9 to TRBJ2-1; 8 bases line up with TRBD1. This CDR3 is 14 amino acids long. Per the germline V gene, CDR1 is SEHNR and CDR2 is FQNEAQ (reference sequence). V was pared by 1 base and J by 9 bases, with 5 bases of the junction left unmatched. The CDR3 reads CASSLGTGYVEQFF. The CDR3 DNA is TGTGCCAGCAGCTTAGGGACAGGGTATGTTGAGCAGTTCTTC.

V and J are TRBV2 and TRBJ1-4, with D tentatively TRBD1 (6 bases). The CDR3 loop spans 14 amino acids. The V gene's germline CDR1 is SNHLY and CDR2 FYNNEI. V lost 6 bases and J lost 5, with 13 bases in between. CDR3 region: CASRAGGGNEKLFF. The CDR3 DNA follows: TGTGCCAGCAGAGCCGGGGGCGGGAATGAAAAACTGTTTTTT.

This clone was recorded once. The chain joins TRBV5-1 to TRBJ2-5, with 11 bases aligning to TRBD2. V shed 0 bases and J 5 bases; nucleotides not matched to a gene: 15. This CDR3 has 19 residues. Per the germline V gene, CDR1 is SGHRS and CDR2 is YFSETQ. CDR3 DNA: TGCGCCAGCAGCTTGGATCCCGCGACCGGGACTAGCGGTTGGGAGACCCAGTACTTC. Amino acids: CASSLDPATGTSGWETQYF.

The chain joins TRBV28 to TRBJ2-6, with TRBD1 as a possible D gene (5 bases). CDR1 is MDHEN and CDR2 is SYDVKM in the germline V gene. There are 19 residues in the CDR3. V was trimmed by 4 bases and J by 0 bases, leaving 19 bases between them. For the CDR3, the DNA is TGTGCCAGCAGTTCCCCAGGACAACTTCTTGGCTCTGGGGCCAACGTCCTGACTTTC. It yields the protein CASSSPGQLLGSGANVLTF.

The chain uses TRBV5-1 and TRBJ1-1; D remains unclear. Trimming took off 2 bases at V and 5 bases at J, with 10 bases between the two ends. Germline V gene sequence: CDR1 SGHRS, CDR2 YFSETQ. CDR3 length: 13 amino acids. CDR3 sequence reads: CASSFLLSTEAFF. In nucleotides, the CDR3 is TGCGCCAGCAGCTTTTTATTAAGTACTGAAGCTTTCTTT.

The chain joins TRBV6-5 to TRBJ2-2, with 12 bases aligning to TRBD2. Germline V gene data show CDR1 as MNHEY and CDR2 as SVGAGI. V shed 5 bases and J 6 bases; nucleotides not matched to a gene: 1. This CDR3 has 14 amino acids. The CDR3 coding sequence is TGTGCCAGCAGTAGGACTAGCGGGGCCGGGGAGCTGTTTTTT. This gives the protein CASSRTSGAGELFF.

V and J are TRBV29-1 and TRBJ1-1; D gene ambiguous. Trimming cost V 4 bases and J 4 bases, with 16 bases left between them. Germline lookup yields CDR1 SQVTM and CDR2 ANQGSEA. The CDR3 has 14 residues. CDR3 region: CSVGVGGISTEAFF. In DNA, the CDR3 is TGCAGCGTTGGAGTGGGAGGGATTAGCACTGAAGCTTTCTTT. Using reference TRBV29-1 and TRBJ1-1 for the parts outside the CDR3, the full variable domain is SAVISQKPSRDICQRGTSLTIQCQVDSQVTMMFWYRQQPGQSLTLIATANQGSEATYESGFVIDKFPISRPNLTFSTLTVSNMSPEDSSIYLCSVGVGGISTEAFFGQGTRLTVV.

In nucleotides, the CDR3 is TGTGCCAGCAGCGGGTGGGGACAGGGTCTCGTTCGACTGTTTTTT. Protein: CASSGWGQGLVRLFF. The chain has TRBV5-6 and TRBJ1-4; TRBD1 aligns across 9 bases. Losses at the gene ends were 4 bases for V and 13 bases for J; bases not matched to a gene: 14. The CDR3 totals 15 residues. Germline-derived CDR1 and CDR2 are SGHDT and YYEEEE.

The chain employs TRBV7-9 and TRBJ2-5, with D perhaps being TRBD1 or TRBD2 (5 bases each). Germline V gene data show CDR1 as SEHNR and CDR2 as FQNEAQ (reference sequence). The CDR3 extends over 16 amino acids. The V end lost 5 bases, the J end lost 5 bases, and 21 bases lay between the germline ends. DNA of the CDR3: TGTGCCAGCAGCGGCAACAGCGAGATTTGGGGGGAGACCCAGTACTTC. Translating it yields CASSGNSEIWGETQYF.

The genes are TRBV7-8 and TRBJ2-3; perhaps TRBD1 as D (6 bases). The ends were cut back, 5 bases at V and 4 bases at J, with 13 bases in the middle. Germline lookup yields CDR1 SGHVS and CDR2 FQNEAQ. This CDR3 is built from 14 residues. The CDR3 DNA reads TGTGCCAGCAGCCAAGGGACACCCCCAGATACGCAGTATTTT. Amino acid sequence: CASSQGTPPDTQYF.

The chain has TRBV5-6 and TRBJ2-3; TRBD2 aligns across 9 bases. The germline V gene encodes CDR1 SGHDT and CDR2 YYEEEE. The V and J ends lost 2 bases and 1 base, in that order; junction bases with no gene match: 8. There are 17 residues in the CDR3. CDR3 sequence: CASSLRPSGVRTDTQYF. For the CDR3, the DNA is TGTGCCAGCAGCTTACGACCTAGCGGGGTGCGCACAGATACGCAGTATTTT.

The chain combines TRBV5-1 with TRBJ1-1, with 7 bases fitting TRBD1. The V gene end was trimmed by 3 bases and the J gene end by 0 bases; junction bases not matched to a gene: 5. The CDR3 is 15 amino acids. The germline CDR1 and CDR2 sequences are SGHRS and YFSETQ. CDR3 protein: CASSSPGQLNTEAFF. The CDR3 DNA sequence: TGCGCCAGCAGCTCCCCGGGACAGTTGAACACTGAAGCTTTCTTT.

The gene calls are TRBV2 and TRBJ1-6; perhaps TRBD1 as D (6 bases). CDR3 length: 16 amino acids. Trimming took 5 bases from V and 2 from J, leaving 13 bases between them. CDR1 is SNHLY and CDR2 is FYNNEI in the germline V gene. The CDR3 here is CASSKQGSTYNSPLHF. The CDR3 nucleotides are TGTGCCAGCAGTAAACAGGGTTCGACCTATAATTCACCCCTCCACTTT.

The chain employs TRBV10-3 and TRBJ2-1; tentatively, D is TRBD2 (6 bases). With 6 bases removed from V and 8 bases from J, the gap between germline ends came to 14 bases. The germline V gene encodes CDR1 ENHRY and CDR2 SYGVKD. This CDR3 is built from 13 residues. The CDR3, as DNA: TGTGCCATCAGCTCCGGACTAAGCGATGAGCAGTTCTTC. It yields the protein CAISSGLSDEQFF.

The rearrangement joins TRBV10-3 to TRBJ2-2; D might be TRBD1 (6 bases). Looked up from germline, CDR1 is ENHRY and CDR2 is SYGVKD. The CDR3 runs to 15 residues. Trimming stripped 2 bases from V and 3 bases from J, with 10 bases between. The CDR3 nucleotides read TGTGCCATCAGTGAGGGGGGCCCTCACACCGGGGAGCTGTTTTTT. Encoded protein: CAISEGGPHTGELFF.

The chain employs TRBV11-2 and TRBJ2-1, with a possible D match to TRBD2 (7 bases). Germline values: CDR1 SGHAT, CDR2 FQNNGV. The V gene lost 0 bases and the J gene lost 8 bases, with 17 bases spanning the gap. The CDR3 has 16 amino acids. The CDR3 DNA sequence: TGTGCCAGCAGCTTAGATCCGGGGGGCCTAGGGCATGAGCAGTTCTTC. This codes for CASSLDPGGLGHEQFF.

The chain carries TRBV20-1 and TRBJ1-1; no reliable D call. V gave up 5 bases and J gave up 1 base, with 5 bases separating them. Germline CDR1 reads DFQATT; CDR2 reads SNEGSKA (reference sequence). This CDR3 spans 11 amino acids. The CDR3, as DNA: TGCAGTGCTGTGGGGAACACTGAAGCTTTCTTT. As protein: CSAVGNTEAFF.

The chain uses TRBV7-9 and TRBJ1-2; unclear D gene. With 1 base removed from V and 0 bases from J, the gap between germline ends came to 9 bases. The CDR3 length is 15 residues. The germline CDR1 and CDR2 sequences are SEHNR and FQNEAQ (reference sequence). Written as DNA, the CDR3 is TGTGCCAGCAGCTTAGGGTCACGAACTAACTATGGCTACACCTTC. Translated: CASSLGSRTNYGYTF.

This clone was counted once. V is TRBV19 and J is TRBJ1-4; TRBD1 matches 8 bases. The CDR3 length is 14 residues. Losses at the gene ends were 6 bases for V and 8 bases for J; bases not matched to a gene: 8. Germline CDR1 LNHDA, CDR2 SQIVND (reference sequence). In DNA form, the CDR3 reads TGTGCCAGTAGGTCCGGACAGGGTTGGGAAAAACTGTTTTTT. Protein: CASRSGQGWEKLFF.

This chain connects TRBV4-1 to TRBJ1-6, with 9 positions matching TRBD1. Germline CDR1 MGHRA, CDR2 YSYEKL. The CDR3 totals 18 residues. Losses at the gene ends were 0 bases for V and 9 bases for J; bases not matched to a gene: 12. Here the CDR3 reads CASSQDVLGTGLASPLHF. DNA of the CDR3: TGCGCCAGCAGCCAAGATGTCCTCGGGACAGGGTTGGCTTCACCCCTCCACTTT.

This chain uses TRBV28 with TRBJ1-1; no firm D call. V was trimmed by 3 bases and J by 2 bases, leaving 7 bases between them. Per the germline V gene, CDR1 is MDHEN and CDR2 is SYDVKM. The CDR3 covers 13 residues. The CDR3 region is CASSFNRNTEAFF. The DNA of the CDR3 is TGTGCCAGCAGTTTCAACAGAAACACTGAAGCTTTCTTT. Filled out from reference TRBV28 and TRBJ1-1, the complete variable domain reads DVKVTQSSRYLVKRTGEKVFLECVQDMDHENMFWYRQDPGLGLRLIYFSYDVKMKEKGDIPEGYSVSREKKERFSLILESASTNQTSMYLCASSFNRNTEAFFGQGTRLTVV.

A single count supports this clone. The chain uses TRBV14 and TRBJ1-4, with no clear D. This CDR3 has 14 amino acids. The V end lost 0 bases, the J end lost 8 bases, and 10 bases lay between the germline ends. Germline loops: CDR1 SGHDN, CDR2 FVKESK. The CDR3 sequence: CASSQDLYGEKLFF. As DNA, the CDR3 is TGTGCCAGCAGCCAAGATCTTTACGGAGAAAAACTGTTTTTT.